This paragraph covers one T cell receptor beta chain sequence. The data originate from a study of shared clonotypes between healthy human individuals. Looking at the study overall: The study used three CD4 naive, three CD4 memory, two CD8 naive and one CD8 memory plate per donor.

Only in-frame clones appear in the TCRdb table, and some are missing; sequencing was by immunoSEQ multiplex PCR. The table lists around 1 million clones, over 75% of them singletons, with approximately 1.5% in the top ten. CDR1 is SGHRS and CDR2 is YFSETQ in the germline V gene. The CDR3 spans 16 residues. The V end was cut by 0 bases, the J end by 2 bases, with 15 bases between. The sample consisted of memory CD4+ T cells sorted from blood. Described subset: CD45RA-negative fraction. The origin of this receptor is a man aged 18-30 years in good health. This chain connects TRBV5-1 to TRBJ2-7; either TRBD1 or TRBD2 may supply D (5 bases each). CDR3 in DNA: TGCGCCAGCAGCTTGGAGCATTCGGGGACGCCCTACGAGCAGTACTTC. Residues: CASSLEHSGTPYEQYF.